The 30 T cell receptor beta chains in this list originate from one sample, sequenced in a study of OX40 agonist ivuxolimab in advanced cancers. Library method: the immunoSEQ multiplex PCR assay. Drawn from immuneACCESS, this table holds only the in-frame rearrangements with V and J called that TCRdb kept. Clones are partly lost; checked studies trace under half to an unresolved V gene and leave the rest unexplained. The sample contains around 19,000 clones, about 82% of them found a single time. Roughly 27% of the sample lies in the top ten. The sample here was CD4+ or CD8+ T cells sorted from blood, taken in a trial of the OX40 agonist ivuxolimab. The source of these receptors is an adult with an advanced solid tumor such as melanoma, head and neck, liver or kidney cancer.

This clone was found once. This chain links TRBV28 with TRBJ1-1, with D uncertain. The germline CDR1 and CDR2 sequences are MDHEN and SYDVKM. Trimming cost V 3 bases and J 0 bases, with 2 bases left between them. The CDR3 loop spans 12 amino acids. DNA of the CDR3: TGTGCCAGCAGTTTGATGAACACTGAAGCTTTCTTT. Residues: CASSLMNTEAFF.

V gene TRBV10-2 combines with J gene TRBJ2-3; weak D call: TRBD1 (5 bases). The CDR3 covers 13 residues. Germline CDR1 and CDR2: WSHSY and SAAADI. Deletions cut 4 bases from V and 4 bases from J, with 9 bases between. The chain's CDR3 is CASSGTRADTQYF. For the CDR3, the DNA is TGCGCCAGCAGTGGGACCAGGGCAGATACGCAGTATTTT.

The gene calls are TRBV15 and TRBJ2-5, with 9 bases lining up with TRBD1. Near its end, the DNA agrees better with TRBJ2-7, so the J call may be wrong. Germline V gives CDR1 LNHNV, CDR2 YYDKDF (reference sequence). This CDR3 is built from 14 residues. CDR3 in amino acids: CATSTSDRGYEQYF. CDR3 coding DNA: TGTGCCACCAGCACCTCGGACAGGGGTTACGAGCAGTACTTC.

CDR3 sequence: CASRLGSLNTEAFF. As DNA, the CDR3 is TGTGCCAGCAGGTTGGGCAGCCTGAACACTGAAGCTTTCTTT. The rearrangement joins TRBV2 to TRBJ1-1, with no clear D. The ends were cut back, 6 bases at V and 0 bases at J, with 11 bases in the middle. The germline gives CDR1 SNHLY, CDR2 FYNNEI. The CDR3 consists of 14 residues.

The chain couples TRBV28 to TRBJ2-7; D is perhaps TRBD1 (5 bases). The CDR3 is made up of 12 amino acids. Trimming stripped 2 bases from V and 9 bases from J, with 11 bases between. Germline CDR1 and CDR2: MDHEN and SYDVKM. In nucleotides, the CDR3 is TGTGCCAGCAGTTTAGCAGGGCCCCGGCAGTACTTC. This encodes CASSLAGPRQYF.

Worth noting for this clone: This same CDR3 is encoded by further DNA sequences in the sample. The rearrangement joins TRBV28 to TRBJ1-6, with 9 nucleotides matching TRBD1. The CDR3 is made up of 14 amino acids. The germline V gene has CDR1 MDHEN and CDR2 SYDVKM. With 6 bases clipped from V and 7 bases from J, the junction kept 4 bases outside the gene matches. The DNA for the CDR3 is TGTGCCAGCAGCTGGGACAGGGACAATTCACCCCTCCACTTT. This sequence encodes CASSWDRDNSPLHF.

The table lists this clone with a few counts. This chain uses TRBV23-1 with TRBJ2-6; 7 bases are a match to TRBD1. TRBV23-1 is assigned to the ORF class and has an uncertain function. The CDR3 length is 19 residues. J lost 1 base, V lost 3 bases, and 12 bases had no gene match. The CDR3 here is CASSHDSTGAPSGANVLTF. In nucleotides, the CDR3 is TGCGCCAGCAGTCACGATAGCACAGGGGCACCTTCTGGGGCCAACGTCCTGACTTTC.

The chain's CDR3 is CASSQEDRQPGLFF. The CDR3, as DNA: TGCGCCAGCAGCCAAGAAGATCGTCAGCCCGGGCTGTTTTTT. The V and J genes are TRBV4-3 and TRBJ2-2; D unclear. Germline V lookup: CDR1 LGHNA, CDR2 YSLEER. The CDR3 is made up of 14 amino acids. Trimming stripped 0 bases from V and 13 bases from J, with 15 bases between.

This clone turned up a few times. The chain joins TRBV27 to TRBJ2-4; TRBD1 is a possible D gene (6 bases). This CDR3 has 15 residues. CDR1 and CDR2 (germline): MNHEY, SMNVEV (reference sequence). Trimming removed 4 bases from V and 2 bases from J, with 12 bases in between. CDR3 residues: CASSSHRETKNIQYF. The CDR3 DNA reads TGTGCCAGCAGTTCCCACAGGGAGACCAAAAACATTCAGTACTTC.

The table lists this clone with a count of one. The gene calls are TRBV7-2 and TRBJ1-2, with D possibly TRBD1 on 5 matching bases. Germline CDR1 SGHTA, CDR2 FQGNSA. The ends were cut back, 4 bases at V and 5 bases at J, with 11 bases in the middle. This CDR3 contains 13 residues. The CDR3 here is CASSSTETYGYTF. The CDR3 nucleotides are TGTGCCAGCAGCTCGACAGAGACGTATGGCTACACCTTC.

The CDR3 nucleotides read TGTGCCAGCAGCTGGAGAGGCAGGGGTACCGGGGAGCTGTTTTTT. Its translation is CASSWRGRGTGELFF. The chain recombines TRBV5-4 with TRBJ2-2, with a possible D match to TRBD1 (6 bases). The V and J ends lost 3 bases and 5 bases respectively, with 14 bases between them. The CDR3 extends over 15 amino acids. From germline, CDR1 is SGHNT and CDR2 YYREEE (reference sequence).

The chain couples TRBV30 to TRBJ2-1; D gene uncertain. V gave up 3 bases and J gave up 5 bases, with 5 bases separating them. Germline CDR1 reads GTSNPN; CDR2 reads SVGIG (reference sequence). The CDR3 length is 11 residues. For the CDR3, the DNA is TGTGCCTGGAGGTACGACAATGAGCAGTTCTTC. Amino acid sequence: CAWRYDNEQFF.

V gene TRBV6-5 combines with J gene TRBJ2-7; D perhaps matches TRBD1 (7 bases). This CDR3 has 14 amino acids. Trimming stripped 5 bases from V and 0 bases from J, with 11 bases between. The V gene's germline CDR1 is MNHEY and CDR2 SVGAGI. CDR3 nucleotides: TGTGCCAGCAGTGCGGGACAGCTCTCCTACGAGCAGTACTTC. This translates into CASSAGQLSYEQYF.

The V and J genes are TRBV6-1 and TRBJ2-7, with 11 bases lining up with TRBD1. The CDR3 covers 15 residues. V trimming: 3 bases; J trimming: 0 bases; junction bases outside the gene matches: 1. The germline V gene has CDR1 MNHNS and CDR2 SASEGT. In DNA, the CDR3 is TGTGCCAGCAGTGAGGGACAGGGGGTCTCCTACGAGCAGTACTTC. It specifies CASSEGQGVSYEQYF.

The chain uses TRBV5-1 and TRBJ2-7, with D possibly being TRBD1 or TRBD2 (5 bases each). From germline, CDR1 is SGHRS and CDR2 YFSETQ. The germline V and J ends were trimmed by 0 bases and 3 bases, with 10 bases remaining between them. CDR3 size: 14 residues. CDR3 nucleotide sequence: TGCGCCAGCAGCTTGGGAGGGGTACTCTACGAGCAGTACTTC. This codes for CASSLGGVLYEQYF.

DNA for the CDR3: TGTGCCAGCAGTTCCCCCTTTACAGGGCTTTATAATTCACCCCTCCACTTT. It encodes CASSSPFTGLYNSPLHF. The chain carries TRBV28 and TRBJ1-6; perhaps TRBD1 as D (6 bases). Trimming stripped 4 bases from V and 4 bases from J, with 17 bases between. The CDR3 is made up of 17 amino acids. The germline gives CDR1 MDHEN, CDR2 SYDVKM.

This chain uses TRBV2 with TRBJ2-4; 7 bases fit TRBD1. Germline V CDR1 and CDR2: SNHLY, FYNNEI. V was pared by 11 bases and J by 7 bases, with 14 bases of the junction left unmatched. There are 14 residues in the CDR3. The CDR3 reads CAGDDREGSNIQYF. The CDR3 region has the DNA TGTGCCGGAGATGACAGGGAAGGGTCGAACATTCAGTACTTC.

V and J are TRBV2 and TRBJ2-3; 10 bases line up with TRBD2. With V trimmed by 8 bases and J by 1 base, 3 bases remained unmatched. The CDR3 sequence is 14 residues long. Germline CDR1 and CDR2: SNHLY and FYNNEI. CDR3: CASWGTSGTDTQYF. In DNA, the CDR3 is TGTGCCAGCTGGGGGACTAGCGGCACAGATACGCAGTATTTT.

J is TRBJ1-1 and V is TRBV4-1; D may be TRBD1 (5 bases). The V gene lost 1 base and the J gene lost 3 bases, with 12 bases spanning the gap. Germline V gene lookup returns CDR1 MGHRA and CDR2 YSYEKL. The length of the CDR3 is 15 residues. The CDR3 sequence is CASSQGWGGYTEAFF. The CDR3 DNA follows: TGCGCCAGCAGCCAAGGATGGGGCGGGTACACTGAAGCTTTCTTT.

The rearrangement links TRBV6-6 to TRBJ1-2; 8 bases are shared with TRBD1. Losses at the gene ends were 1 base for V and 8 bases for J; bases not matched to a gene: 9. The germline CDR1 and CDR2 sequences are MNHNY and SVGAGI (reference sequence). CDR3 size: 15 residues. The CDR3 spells CASSYYRGQGVGYTF. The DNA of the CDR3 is TGTGCCAGCAGTTACTATCGCGGACAGGGAGTCGGCTACACCTTC.

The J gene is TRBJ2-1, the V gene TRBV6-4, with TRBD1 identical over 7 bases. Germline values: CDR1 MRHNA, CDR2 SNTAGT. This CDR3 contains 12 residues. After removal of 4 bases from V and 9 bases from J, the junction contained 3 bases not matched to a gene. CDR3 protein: CASSATGREQFF. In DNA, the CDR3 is TGTGCCAGCAGTGCGACAGGGCGTGAGCAGTTCTTC.

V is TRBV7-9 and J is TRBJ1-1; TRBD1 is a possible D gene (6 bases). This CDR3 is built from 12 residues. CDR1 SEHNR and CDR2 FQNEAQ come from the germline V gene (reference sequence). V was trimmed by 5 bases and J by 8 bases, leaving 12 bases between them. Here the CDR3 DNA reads TGTGCCAGCAGCCCGGACAGTTCCGAAGCTTTCTTT. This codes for CASSPDSSEAFF.

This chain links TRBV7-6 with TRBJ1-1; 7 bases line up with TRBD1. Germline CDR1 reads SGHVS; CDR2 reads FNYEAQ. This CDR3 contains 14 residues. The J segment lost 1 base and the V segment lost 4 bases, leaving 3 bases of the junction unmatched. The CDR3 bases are TGTGCCAGCAGCTGGGGACAGCAGAACACTGAAGCTTTCTTT. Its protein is CASSWGQQNTEAFF.

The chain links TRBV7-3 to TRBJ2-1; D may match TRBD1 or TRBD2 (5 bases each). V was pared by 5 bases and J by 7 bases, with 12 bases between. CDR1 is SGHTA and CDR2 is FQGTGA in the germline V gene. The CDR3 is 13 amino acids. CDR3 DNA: TGTGCCAGCAGCCTGGACGGGGCGAATGAGCAGTTCTTC. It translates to CASSLDGANEQFF.

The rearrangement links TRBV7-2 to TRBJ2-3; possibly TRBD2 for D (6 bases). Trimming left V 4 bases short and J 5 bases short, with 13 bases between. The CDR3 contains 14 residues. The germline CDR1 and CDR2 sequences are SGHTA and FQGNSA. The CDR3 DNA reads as TGTGCCAGCAGCTGGGGACTCCCAGGAGATACGCAGTATTTT. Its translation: CASSWGLPGDTQYF.

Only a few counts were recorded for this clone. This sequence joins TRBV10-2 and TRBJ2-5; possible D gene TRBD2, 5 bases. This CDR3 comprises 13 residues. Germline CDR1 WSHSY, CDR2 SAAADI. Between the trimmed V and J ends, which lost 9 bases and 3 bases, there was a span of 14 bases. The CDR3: CASNPIGEETQYF. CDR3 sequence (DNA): TGCGCCAGTAATCCAATCGGGGAAGAGACCCAGTACTTC.

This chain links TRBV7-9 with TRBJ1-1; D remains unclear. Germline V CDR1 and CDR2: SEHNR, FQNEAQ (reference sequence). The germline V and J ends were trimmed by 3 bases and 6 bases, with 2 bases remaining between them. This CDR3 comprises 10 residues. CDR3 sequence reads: CASSFPEAFF. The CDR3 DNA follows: TGTGCCAGCAGCTTCCCTGAAGCTTTCTTT.

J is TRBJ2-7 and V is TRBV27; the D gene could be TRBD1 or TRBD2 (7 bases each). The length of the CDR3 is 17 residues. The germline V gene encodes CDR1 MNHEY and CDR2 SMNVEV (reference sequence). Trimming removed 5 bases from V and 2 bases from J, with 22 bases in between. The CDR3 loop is CASSIYGGGRGTYEQYF. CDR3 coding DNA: TGTGCCAGCAGTATTTATGGGGGGGGCAGGGGGACCTACGAGCAGTACTTC.

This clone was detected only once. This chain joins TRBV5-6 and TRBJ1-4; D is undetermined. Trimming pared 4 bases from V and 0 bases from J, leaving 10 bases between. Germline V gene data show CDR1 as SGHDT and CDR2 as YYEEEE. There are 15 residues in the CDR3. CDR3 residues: CASSPLGTTNEKLFF. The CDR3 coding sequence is TGTGCCAGCAGCCCACTCGGCACAACTAATGAAAAACTGTTTTTT.

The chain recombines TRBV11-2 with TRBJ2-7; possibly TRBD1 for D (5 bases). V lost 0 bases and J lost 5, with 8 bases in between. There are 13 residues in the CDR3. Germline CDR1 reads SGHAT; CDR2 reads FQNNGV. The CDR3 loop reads CASSLEFRDEQYF. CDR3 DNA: TGTGCCAGCAGCTTAGAGTTCAGGGACGAGCAGTACTTC. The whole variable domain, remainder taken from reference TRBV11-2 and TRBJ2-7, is EAGVAQSPRYKIIEKRQSVAFWCNPISGHATLYWYQQILGQGPKLLIQFQNNGVVDDSQLPKDRFSAERLKGVDSTLKIQPAKLEDSAVYLCASSLEFRDEQYFGPGTRLTVT.